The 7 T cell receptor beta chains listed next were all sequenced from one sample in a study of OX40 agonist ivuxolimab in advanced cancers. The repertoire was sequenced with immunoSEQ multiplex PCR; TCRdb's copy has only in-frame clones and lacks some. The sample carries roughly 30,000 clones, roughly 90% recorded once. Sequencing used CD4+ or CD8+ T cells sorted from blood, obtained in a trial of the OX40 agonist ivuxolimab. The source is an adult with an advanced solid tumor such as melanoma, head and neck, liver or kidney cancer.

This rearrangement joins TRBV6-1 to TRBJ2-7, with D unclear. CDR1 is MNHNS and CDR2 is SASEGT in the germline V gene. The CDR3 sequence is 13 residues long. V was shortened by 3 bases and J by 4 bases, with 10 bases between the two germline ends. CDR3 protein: CASSDYMRYEQYF. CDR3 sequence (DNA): TGTGCCAGCAGTGATTACATGAGATACGAGCAGTACTTC.

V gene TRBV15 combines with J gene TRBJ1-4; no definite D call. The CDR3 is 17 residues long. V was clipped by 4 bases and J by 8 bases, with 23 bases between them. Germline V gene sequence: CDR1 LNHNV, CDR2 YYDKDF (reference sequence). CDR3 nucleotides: TGTGCCACCAGCATAGAGGTCCGTGGAATAAGAGCCGAAAAACTGTTTTTT. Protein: CATSIEVRGIRAEKLFF.

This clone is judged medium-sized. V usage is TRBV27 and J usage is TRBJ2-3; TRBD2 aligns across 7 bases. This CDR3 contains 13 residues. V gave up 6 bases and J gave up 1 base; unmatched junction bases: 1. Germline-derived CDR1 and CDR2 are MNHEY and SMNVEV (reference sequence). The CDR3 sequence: CASSTSGTDTQYF. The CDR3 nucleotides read TGTGCCAGCAGCACTAGCGGCACAGATACGCAGTATTTT.

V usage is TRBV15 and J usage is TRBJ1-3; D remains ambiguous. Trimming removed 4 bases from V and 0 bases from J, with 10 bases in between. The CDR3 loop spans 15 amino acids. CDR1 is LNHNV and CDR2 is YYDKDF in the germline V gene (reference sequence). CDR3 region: CATSITDDSGNTIYF. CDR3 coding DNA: TGTGCCACCAGCATCACGGACGACTCTGGAAACACCATATATTTT.

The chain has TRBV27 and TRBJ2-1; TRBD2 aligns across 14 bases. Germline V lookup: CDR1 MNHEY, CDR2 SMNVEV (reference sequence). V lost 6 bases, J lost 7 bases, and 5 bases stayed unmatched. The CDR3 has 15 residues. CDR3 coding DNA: TGTGCCAGCAGCTCGGGACTAGCGGGAGTTAATGAGCAGTTCTTC. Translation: CASSSGLAGVNEQFF.

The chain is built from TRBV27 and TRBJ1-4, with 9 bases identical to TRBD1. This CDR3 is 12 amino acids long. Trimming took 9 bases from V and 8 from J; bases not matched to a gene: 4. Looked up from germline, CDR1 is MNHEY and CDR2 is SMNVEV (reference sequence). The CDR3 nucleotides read TGTGCCAGAGACAGGGGGGGGGAAAAACTGTTTTTT. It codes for CARDRGGEKLFF.

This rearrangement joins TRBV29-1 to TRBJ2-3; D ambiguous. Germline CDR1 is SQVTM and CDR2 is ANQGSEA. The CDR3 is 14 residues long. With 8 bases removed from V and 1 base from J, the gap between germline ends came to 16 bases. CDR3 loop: CSHGPQGRTDTQYF. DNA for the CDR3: TGCAGCCATGGGCCACAAGGGCGCACAGATACGCAGTATTTT.